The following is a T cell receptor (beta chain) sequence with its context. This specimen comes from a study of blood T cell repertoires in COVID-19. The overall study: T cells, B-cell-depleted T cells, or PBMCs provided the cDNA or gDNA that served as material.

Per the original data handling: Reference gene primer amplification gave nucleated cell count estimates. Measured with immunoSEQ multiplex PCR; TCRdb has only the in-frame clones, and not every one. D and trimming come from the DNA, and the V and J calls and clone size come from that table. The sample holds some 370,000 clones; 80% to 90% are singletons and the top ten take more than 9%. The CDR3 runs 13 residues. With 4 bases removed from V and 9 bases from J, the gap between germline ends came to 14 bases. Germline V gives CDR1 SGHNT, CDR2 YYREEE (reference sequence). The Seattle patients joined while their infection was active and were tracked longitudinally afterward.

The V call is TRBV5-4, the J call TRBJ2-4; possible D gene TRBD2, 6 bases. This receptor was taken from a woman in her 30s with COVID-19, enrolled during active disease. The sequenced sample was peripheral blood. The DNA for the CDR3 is TGTGCCAGCAGCCTCGTAGGGGAGGCCATTCAGTACTTC. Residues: CASSLVGEAIQYF.